Listed below are T cell receptor beta chains from one sample, sequenced in a study of blood T cell repertoires in COVID-19. Assay: immunoSEQ multiplex PCR; the TCRdb copy retains only in-frame clones and omits some. The sample gives approximately 190,000 clones, over 80% of which show up once; 6% to 7% is in the top ten. Specimen: peripheral blood. These receptors came from a woman between 35 and 50 years old with acute or convalescent COVID-19. The CDR3 runs from the conserved cysteine through the conserved F or W.

v_call: TRBV6-5; cdr3_aa: CASSYGPRGEAFF
v_call: TRBV6-4; cdr3_aa: CASSPLAGAPSGRDTQYF
v_call: TRBV7-9; cdr3_aa: CASSGGVSDTQYF
v_call: TRBV12-3/TRBV12-4; cdr3_aa: CASSSGQLFEAFF
v_call: TRBV11-2; cdr3_aa: CASSFTGENTQYF
v_call: TRBV29-1; cdr3_aa: CSVGATGVNEKLFF
v_call: TRBV6-5; cdr3_aa: CASSYDRGYSGNTIYF
v_call: TRBV2; cdr3_aa: CASSDEGESPYNSPLHF
v_call: TRBV6-5; cdr3_aa: CASSYGPWLNNSPLHF
v_call: TRBV5-1; cdr3_aa: CASSIAGEETQYF
v_call: TRBV5-1; cdr3_aa: CASRLAGVPTGELFF
v_call: TRBV21-1; cdr3_aa: CASSNESDKNTEAFF
v_call: TRBV4-2; cdr3_aa: CASSPAGGSGTDTQYF
v_call: TRBV10-3; cdr3_aa: CAMGASGTTDTQYF
v_call: TRBV6-5; cdr3_aa: CASSLQGRTEAFF
v_call: TRBV7-3; cdr3_aa: CASRLTAEDEQFF